This TCR beta chain was retrieved from a study of shared T cell receptors in the human thymus. The assay was immunoSEQ multiplex PCR, and TCRdb's table has in-frame clones only and misses some. The data show hundreds of thousands of clones, around 87% seen once. V was shortened by 6 bases and J by 3 bases, with 9 bases between the two germline ends. The CDR3 covers 11 residues. CDR1 and CDR2 from the germline V gene are DFQATT and SNEGSKA (reference sequence). These same data were also listed under a study on human thymus T cells. That work states: Having surgery to correct congenital heart defects, healthy Finnish infants acted as the donors. Obtained as resections during corrective heart surgery, the thymus tissue was then studied.

The sample consisted of thymocytes. The TCR originated in a boy younger than two with a congenital heart defect. The chain carries TRBV20-1 and TRBJ2-7, with no clear D. The CDR3 is CSAPESYEQYF. In DNA, the CDR3 is TGCAGTGCGCCGGAGAGCTACGAGCAGTACTTC.